This T cell receptor (beta chain) was captured by sequencing in a study of T-cell memory formation after mild COVID-19. This clonotype appeared many times. CDR3 size: 15 residues. Trimming left V 2 bases short and J 0 bases short, with 11 bases between. Germline CDR1 LNHNV, CDR2 YYDKDF (reference sequence). Each CDR3 protein is one row after TCRdb ran MiXCR on the 5' RACE reads. The data hold 100,000 to 130,000 distinct CDR3 sequences, with 13% to 15% observed a single time. The TCR comes from a man younger than 35 who had mild COVID-19 (a few samples of this study predate the infection). Cell type and time point are not known. Sequenced material: PBMCs or a T cell subset sorted from them (not recorded which). The rearrangement uses TRBV15 and TRBJ2-7; a possible D gene is TRBD1 (5 bases). CDR3 bases: TGTGCCACCAGCAGACCAGGGCACAACTCCTACGAGCAGTACTTC. As protein: CATSRPGHNSYEQYF.